One sample yielded the 28 T cell receptor beta chains listed below, sequenced in a study of cytotoxic CD8 clonotypes in ibrutinib-treated CLL (dated by TCRdb to the early 2020s). Receptor amplification or capture employed the immunoSEQ multiplex PCR assay. What TCRdb holds here is the immuneACCESS table cut down to in-frame rearrangements. Part of the clones is not present; checked against another copy, under half of the missing clones reflect an unresolved V gene, and the others are unexplained. This sample lists about 180,000 clones; less than 85% were detected once. Jointly, the top ten make up 3.5% to 5.5% of the sample. Sample time point, as interpreted from the label and publication: roughly 25 months on ibrutinib. The sample consisted of PBMCs, taken after 24 months of ibrutinib treatment. These receptor sequences come from a human donor with chronic lymphocytic leukemia.

This chain connects TRBV6-5 to TRBJ1-4; TRBD1 aligns across 9 bases. The CDR3 loop spans 14 amino acids. Germline CDR1 and CDR2: MNHEY and SVGAGI. After removal of 6 bases from V and 7 bases from J, the junction contained 6 bases not matched to a gene. CDR3: CASRDRGMGEKLFF. The CDR3 DNA is TGTGCCAGCAGAGACAGGGGGATGGGTGAAAAACTGTTTTTT.

The chain has TRBV6-1 and TRBJ1-6; D is undetermined. Trimming left V 6 bases short and J 5 bases short, with 11 bases between. Germline V gene lookup returns CDR1 MNHNS and CDR2 SASEGT. The CDR3 is 14 amino acids. This CDR3 is CASSPSYDNSPLHF. The CDR3 DNA reads as TGTGCCAGCAGCCCCTCGTACGATAATTCACCCCTCCACTTT.

This clone was detected only a few times. The chain joins TRBV13 to TRBJ1-6, with 7 bases that match TRBD1. Germline V gene lookup returns CDR1 PRHDT and CDR2 FYEKMQ (reference sequence). The V gene end was trimmed by 5 bases and the J gene end by 6 bases; junction bases not matched to a gene: 7. The CDR3 is made up of 15 amino acids. The CDR3: CASSDRDRVNSPLHF. The CDR3 nucleotides are TGTGCCAGCAGCGACCGGGACAGAGTTAATTCACCCCTCCACTTT.

The genes are TRBV11-3 and TRBJ2-1; D call uncertain. Trimming stripped 0 bases from V and 10 bases from J, with 10 bases between. The CDR3 runs to 13 residues. Germline values: CDR1 SGHNT, CDR2 YENEEA. The CDR3 region is CASSLEGGAEQFF. The CDR3 DNA follows: TGTGCCAGCAGCTTAGAGGGCGGCGCCGAGCAGTTCTTC.

This clone has just one count. The chain couples TRBV18 to TRBJ1-1; tentatively, D is TRBD1 (5 bases). The CDR3 contains 14 residues. Per the germline V gene, CDR1 is KGHSH and CDR2 is LQKENI. V lost 3 bases and J lost 3, with 11 bases in between. DNA for the CDR3: TGTGCCAGCTCACCGAGGTGGGGGGACACTGAAGCTTTCTTT. This codes for CASSPRWGDTEAFF.

The V call is TRBV5-1, the J call TRBJ2-2; a weak D match, TRBD1 (6 bases). The CDR3 consists of 14 residues. Germline V gene data show CDR1 as SGHRS and CDR2 as YFSETQ. Deletions cut 0 bases from V and 6 bases from J, with 9 bases between. CDR3 sequence: CASSLGQGSGELFF. CDR3 DNA sequence: TGCGCCAGCAGCTTGGGGCAGGGGTCCGGGGAGCTGTTTTTT.

This clone was observed once. V usage is TRBV4-1 and J usage is TRBJ1-1; the D gene is possibly TRBD1 (5 bases). The CDR3 is 17 amino acids. Per germline, CDR1 MGHRA and CDR2 YSYEKL. V gave up 0 bases and J gave up 0 bases, with 14 bases separating them. The CDR3 DNA is TGCGCCAGCAGCCAAGAAGGCACGGGACGGCTGAACACTGAAGCTTTCTTT. As protein: CASSQEGTGRLNTEAFF.

The V and J genes are TRBV9 and TRBJ2-3; TRBD2 matches 9 bases. The CDR3 spans 14 residues. The trim removed 5 bases at V and 4 bases at J, leaving 5 bases unmatched. CDR1 is SGDLS, CDR2 YYNGEE, per germline. The CDR3 loop reads CASSHSGSSDTQYF. The CDR3, as DNA: TGTGCCAGCAGTCATAGCGGGAGCTCAGATACGCAGTATTTT.

The V and J genes are TRBV7-2 and TRBJ2-1; tentatively, D is TRBD2 (7 bases). Germline CDR1 is SGHTA and CDR2 is FQGNSA. V lost 0 bases to trimming and J lost 8 bases, with 14 bases between them. CDR3 size: 15 residues. DNA of the CDR3: TGTGCCAGCAGCTTAGCGCTAAGGGGGAGGGATGAGCAGTTCTTC. The encoded protein is CASSLALRGRDEQFF.

The J gene is TRBJ1-1, the V gene TRBV7-3; 9 bases agree with TRBD1. V lost 3 bases to trimming and J lost 4 bases; unmatched junction nucleotides: 3. Germline V lookup: CDR1 SGHTA, CDR2 FQGTGA. The CDR3 is 14 amino acids. CDR3 nucleotide sequence: TGTGCCAGCAGCTTTACAGGGGGCGGCACTGAAGCTTTCTTT. This gives the protein CASSFTGGGTEAFF.

The chain is built from TRBV30 and TRBJ1-2; D remains unclear. The CDR3 consists of 13 residues. The V gene's germline CDR1 is GTSNPN and CDR2 SVGIG (reference sequence). V gave up 4 bases and J gave up 4 bases, with 13 bases separating them. The CDR3 DNA follows: TGTGCCTGGACGACCGGGCCCCGCTATGGCTACACCTTC. This translates into CAWTTGPRYGYTF.

This chain connects TRBV5-1 to TRBJ2-3; D gene uncertain. V lost 4 bases, J lost 0 bases, and 9 bases lay in between. Per the germline V gene, CDR1 is SGHRS and CDR2 is YFSETQ. The CDR3 loop spans 14 amino acids. DNA of the CDR3: TGCGCCAGCAGCCCTGGACGTAGCACAGATACGCAGTATTTT. Residues: CASSPGRSTDTQYF. The full variable domain, its missing parts supplied by reference TRBV5-1 and TRBJ2-3, is KAGVTQTPRYLIKTRGQQVTLSCSPISGHRSVSWYQQTPGQGLQFLFEYFSETQRNKGNFPGRFSGRQFSNSRSEMNVSTLELGDSALYLCASSPGRSTDTQYFGPGTRLTVL.

This clone was seen a handful of times. V and J are TRBV6-6 and TRBJ1-1; maybe TRBD1 (5 bases). V lost 8 bases and J lost 8, with 15 bases in between. This CDR3 is built from 12 residues. Germline V gene lookup returns CDR1 MNHNY and CDR2 SVGAGI (reference sequence). The CDR3 is CASWGGRLEAFF. The CDR3 DNA is TGTGCCAGCTGGGGCGGGCGTTTGGAAGCTTTCTTT.

The rearrangement joins TRBV6-6 to TRBJ2-4; TRBD1 is a possible D gene (6 bases). Germline V gene sequence: CDR1 MNHNY, CDR2 SVGAGI (reference sequence). Deletions cut 2 bases from V and 5 bases from J, with 10 bases between. This CDR3 spans 14 amino acids. The CDR3 loop is CASSYRGSQNIQYF. CDR3 nucleotide sequence: TGTGCCAGCAGTTACAGGGGGTCCCAAAACATTCAGTACTTC.

This sequence joins TRBV29-1 and TRBJ2-1, with 13 nucleotides matching TRBD2. V was pared by 0 bases and J by 6 bases, with 14 bases of the junction left unmatched. Germline-derived CDR1 and CDR2 are SQVTM and ANQGSEA. CDR3 length equals 19 residues. CDR3 region: CSVEDFIGTSGTRGNEQFF. For the CDR3, the DNA is TGCAGCGTTGAAGATTTCATCGGGACTAGCGGGACAAGGGGCAATGAGCAGTTCTTC.

The table lists this clone with a few counts. The chain joins TRBV4-3 to TRBJ2-7, with D uncertain. This CDR3 has 13 amino acids. The V gene's germline CDR1 is LGHNA and CDR2 YSLEER. Trimming removed 1 base from V and 1 base from J, with 5 bases in between. The CDR3 nucleotides read TGCGCCAGCAGCCAAGTGGAATCCTACGAGCAGTACTTC. It encodes CASSQVESYEQYF.

Concerning this clone: One junction end disagrees with the germline gene, perhaps due to a read error. This chain links TRBV5-1 with TRBJ1-2; no definite D call. This CDR3 is built from 15 residues. Germline lookup yields CDR1 SGHRS and CDR2 YFSETQ. The CDR3 protein is CASSLEAGQYSESAF. The CDR3 DNA is TGCGCCAGCAGCTTGGAGGCTGGGCAGTACTCCGAGTCCGCCTTC.

CDR3 residues: CASSQMSAATDTQYF. In nucleotides, the CDR3 is TGCGCCAGCAGCCAAATGAGCGCTGCGACAGATACGCAGTATTTT. The chain recombines TRBV4-1 with TRBJ2-3; D is uncertain. The CDR3 length is 15 residues. Trimming left V 2 bases short and J 3 bases short, with 12 bases between. The germline V gene encodes CDR1 MGHRA and CDR2 YSYEKL.

The chain is built from TRBV5-1 and TRBJ2-5; 8 bases are a match to TRBD2. This CDR3 spans 14 amino acids. Germline CDR1 SGHRS, CDR2 YFSETQ. The ends lost 0 bases at V and 5 bases at J; junction bases unmatched: 3. DNA of the CDR3: TGCGCCAGCAGCTTGGTATGCGGGGGGGAGACCCAGTACTTC. Residues: CASSLVCGGETQYF.

In its sample, this clone was seen a few times. The J gene is TRBJ2-2, the V gene TRBV7-9, with 8 bases that match TRBD1. Germline V CDR1 and CDR2: SEHNR, FQNEAQ (reference sequence). The CDR3 extends over 15 amino acids. J was trimmed by 3 bases and V by 2 bases; bases with no gene match: 2. CDR3 bases: TGTGCCAGCAGCTTACCGGACAGGGACACCGGGGAGCTGTTTTTT. Translating it yields CASSLPDRDTGELFF.

This chain joins TRBV6-6 and TRBJ1-1; possibly TRBD1 for D (5 bases). CDR1 is MNHNY, CDR2 SVGAGI, per germline (reference sequence). This CDR3 comprises 14 residues. V was cut by 6 bases and J by 3 bases, with 14 bases left in between. As DNA, the CDR3 is TGTGCCAGCAGACGGGGAGGGGTTGACACTGAAGCTTTCTTT. Translated, it gives CASRRGGVDTEAFF.

The J gene is TRBJ2-2, the V gene TRBV7-2, with TRBD1 as a possible D gene (6 bases). Germline CDR1 SGHTA, CDR2 FQGNSA. This CDR3 region has 16 residues. The ends were cut back, 5 bases at V and 4 bases at J, with 17 bases in the middle. CDR3 protein: CASSQNTGSGTGELFF. DNA of the CDR3: TGTGCCAGCAGCCAAAATACAGGGTCGGGCACCGGGGAGCTGTTTTTT.

The J gene is TRBJ2-7, the V gene TRBV10-3, with TRBD2 matching 11 bases. Per the germline V gene, CDR1 is ENHRY and CDR2 is SYGVKD. This CDR3 has 17 amino acids. V was pared by 2 bases and J by 7 bases, with 13 bases of the junction left unmatched. The chain's CDR3 is CAISEPLLPRTSGEQYF. The CDR3 nucleotides are TGTGCCATCAGTGAGCCCCTTCTCCCTCGGACTAGCGGGGAGCAGTACTTC.

J is TRBJ2-6 and V is TRBV19; D gene uncertain. Germline V CDR1 and CDR2: LNHDA, SQIVND (reference sequence). CDR3 length: 14 residues. V lost 4 bases and J 2 bases, leaving 6 bases between the germline ends. CDR3 region: CASSRAAGANVLTF. The CDR3 DNA reads TGTGCCAGTAGTAGGGCGGCTGGGGCCAACGTCCTGACTTTC.

The CDR3 loop is CAISEDYRGGREAFF. CDR3 coding DNA: TGTGCCATCAGTGAGGATTACAGGGGAGGAAGGGAAGCTTTCTTT. The chain recombines TRBV10-3 with TRBJ1-1; 7 bases match TRBD1. J lost 8 bases, V lost 2 bases, and 11 bases had no gene match. Germline values: CDR1 ENHRY, CDR2 SYGVKD. The CDR3 is 15 amino acids.

The V call is TRBV29-1, the J call TRBJ2-2; D ambiguous. Trimming stripped 7 bases from V and 5 bases from J, with 5 bases between. CDR3 length equals 10 residues. In germline, CDR1 is SQVTM, CDR2 ANQGSEA. In nucleotides, the CDR3 is TGCAGCGCTGATACCGGGGAGCTGTTTTTT. Translated: CSADTGELFF.

Concerning this clone: The same CDR3 is also encoded by other DNA sequences in this sample. The V call is TRBV28, the J call TRBJ2-7; D gene unclear. V dropped 3 bases and J dropped 4 bases, with 4 bases sitting between them. This CDR3 spans 11 amino acids. CDR1 and CDR2 (germline): MDHEN, SYDVKM. The CDR3 DNA reads TGTGCCAGCAGTTTTAGGTACGAGCAGTACTTC. Amino acids: CASSFRYEQYF.

This rearrangement joins TRBV9 to TRBJ1-1, with D possibly being TRBD1 (5 bases). This CDR3 comprises 16 residues. V was shortened by 3 bases and J by 3 bases, with 18 bases between the two germline ends. Germline assignment: CDR1 SGDLS and CDR2 YYNGEE. DNA of the CDR3: TGTGCCAGCAGCGACCATAGGGGAGGGGTATACACTGAAGCTTTCTTT. Translating gives CASSDHRGGVYTEAFF. Full variable domain (missing parts from reference TRBV9 and TRBJ1-1): DSGVTQTPKHLITATGQRVTLRCSPRSGDLSVYWYQQSLDQGLQFLIQYYNGEERAKGNILERFSAQQFPDLHSELNLSSLELGDSALYFCASSDHRGGVYTEAFFGQGTRLTVV.